The present TCR beta chain was sequenced within a study of blood T cells in healthy people across ages. Study-level background: Researchers report that template switching captured about one barcoded beta molecule per two T cells.

Study outcomes and limitations: With naive T cell percentage, TCR beta diversity showed a strong correlation. Naive CD4+ cells and diversity were both higher in long-lived donors than in aged donors.

V lost 6 bases and J lost 0, with 11 bases in between. This CDR3 region has 14 residues. The second PCR ran roughly 7 to 12 cycles with a sample-barcoded 5' primer and J-beta primers. The template-switch adaptor was a 5' adaptor with 12 random nucleotides. It tagged each cDNA molecule. One entry per CDR3 protein results from TCRdb running MiXCR on the 5' RACE reads. Counted here are hundreds of thousands of distinct CDR3 sequences, about a third occurring once; the ten biggest clones make up 15%. In its sample, this clonotype was seen many times. No antigen is known for it. The receptor was isolated from a woman of 80 years or more in good health. The chain carries TRBV12-3 or TRBV12-4 and TRBJ1-2; D remains unclear. Material: blood. The CDR3 spells CASRLSGTNYGYTF. The CDR3 DNA reads as TGTGCCAGCAGATTATCGGGGACTAACTATGGCTACACCTTC.